This T cell receptor (beta chain) was obtained from a study of cytomegalovirus exposure and HLA in healthy donors. PCR involved 60 Vbeta and 13 Jbeta primers. Only in-frame clones appear in the TCRdb table, and some are missing; sequencing was by immunoSEQ multiplex PCR. The top ten clones hold 2.7% of a sample with some 87,000 clones, approximately 79% of them seen once. Germline CDR1 is MDHEN and CDR2 is SYDVKM. The CDR3 consists of 17 residues. V lost 6 bases, J lost 1 base, and 11 bases stayed unmatched. Study observations and caveats: Among the most significant clusters, several appeared linked to common viral pathogens in a later analysis.

As to this clone: Its target is not known.

The origin of this receptor is a man in his thirties or forties in good health and CMV-seronegative. The chain links TRBV28 to TRBJ2-5, with 10 bases matching TRBD1. The source material was PBMCs. CDR3 DNA sequence: TGTGCCAGCAGGACTCCGGGACAGGGGACCCTCCAAGAGACCCAGTACTTC. This translates into CASRTPGQGTLQETQYF.